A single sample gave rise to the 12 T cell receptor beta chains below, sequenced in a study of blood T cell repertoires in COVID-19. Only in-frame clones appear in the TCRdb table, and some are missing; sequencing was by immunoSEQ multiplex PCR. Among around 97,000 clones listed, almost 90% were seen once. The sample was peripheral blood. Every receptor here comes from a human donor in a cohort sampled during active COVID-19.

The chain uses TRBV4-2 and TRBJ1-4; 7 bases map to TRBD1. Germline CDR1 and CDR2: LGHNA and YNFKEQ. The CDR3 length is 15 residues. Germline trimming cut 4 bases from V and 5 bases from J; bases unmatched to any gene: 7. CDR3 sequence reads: CASSRSVRGNEKLFF. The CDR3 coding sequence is TGTGCCAGCAGCCGAAGTGTCAGGGGGAATGAAAAACTGTTTTTT.

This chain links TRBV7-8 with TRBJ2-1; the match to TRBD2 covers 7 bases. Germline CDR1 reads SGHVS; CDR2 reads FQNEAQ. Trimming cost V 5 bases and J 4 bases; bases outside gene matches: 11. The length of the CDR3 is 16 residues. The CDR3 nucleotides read TGTGCCAGCAGCCCATCGTGGGGGGGGGATTACAATGAGCAGTTCTTC. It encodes CASSPSWGGDYNEQFF.

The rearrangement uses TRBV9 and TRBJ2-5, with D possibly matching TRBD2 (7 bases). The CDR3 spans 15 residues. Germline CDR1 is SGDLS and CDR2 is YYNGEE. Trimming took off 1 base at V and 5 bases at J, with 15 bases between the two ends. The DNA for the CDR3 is TGTGCCAGCAGCGTAATGGGGGGGCTAGGGGAGACCCAGTACTTC. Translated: CASSVMGGLGETQYF.

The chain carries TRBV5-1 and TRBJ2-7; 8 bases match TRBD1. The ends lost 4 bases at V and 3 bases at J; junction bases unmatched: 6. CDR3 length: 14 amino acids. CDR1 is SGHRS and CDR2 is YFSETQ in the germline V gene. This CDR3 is CASSRIGQGYEQYF. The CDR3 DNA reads TGCGCCAGCAGCCGAATCGGACAGGGCTACGAGCAGTACTTC.

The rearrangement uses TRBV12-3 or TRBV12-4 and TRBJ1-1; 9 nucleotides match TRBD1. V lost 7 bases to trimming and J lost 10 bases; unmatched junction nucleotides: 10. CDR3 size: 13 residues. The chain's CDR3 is CASKLGQGWGAFF. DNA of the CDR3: TGTGCCAGCAAACTAGGACAGGGGTGGGGAGCTTTCTTT.

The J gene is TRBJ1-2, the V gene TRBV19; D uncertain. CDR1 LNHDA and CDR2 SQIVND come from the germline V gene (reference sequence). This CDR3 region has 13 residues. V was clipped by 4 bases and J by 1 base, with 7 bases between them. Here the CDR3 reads CASSTGVNYGYTF. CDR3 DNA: TGTGCCAGTAGTACCGGGGTTAACTATGGCTACACCTTC.

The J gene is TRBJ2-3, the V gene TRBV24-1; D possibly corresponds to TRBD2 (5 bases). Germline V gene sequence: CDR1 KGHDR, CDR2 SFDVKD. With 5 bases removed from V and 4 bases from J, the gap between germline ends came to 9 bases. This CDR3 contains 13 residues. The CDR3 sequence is CATSASGSDTQYF. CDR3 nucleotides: TGTGCCACCAGTGCCAGCGGTTCAGATACGCAGTATTTT.

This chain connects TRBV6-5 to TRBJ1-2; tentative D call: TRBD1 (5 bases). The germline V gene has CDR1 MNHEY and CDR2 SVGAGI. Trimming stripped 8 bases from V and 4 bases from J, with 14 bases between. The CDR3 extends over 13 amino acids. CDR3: CASGEGIAYGYTF. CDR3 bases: TGTGCCAGCGGGGAGGGGATTGCCTATGGCTACACCTTC.

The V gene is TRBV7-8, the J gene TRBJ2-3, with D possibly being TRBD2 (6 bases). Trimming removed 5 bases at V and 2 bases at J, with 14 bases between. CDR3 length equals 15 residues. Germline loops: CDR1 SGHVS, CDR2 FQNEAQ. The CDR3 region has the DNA TGTGCCAGCAGCGGGAGAGCGGGCCTCACAGATACGCAGTATTTT. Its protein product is CASSGRAGLTDTQYF.

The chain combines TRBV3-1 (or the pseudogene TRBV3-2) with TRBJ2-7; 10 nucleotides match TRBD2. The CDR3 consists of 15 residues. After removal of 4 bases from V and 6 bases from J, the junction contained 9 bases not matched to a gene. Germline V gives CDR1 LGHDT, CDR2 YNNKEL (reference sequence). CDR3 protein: CASSPMQREGSEQYF. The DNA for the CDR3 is TGTGCCAGCAGCCCCATGCAGCGGGAGGGCTCCGAGCAGTACTTC.

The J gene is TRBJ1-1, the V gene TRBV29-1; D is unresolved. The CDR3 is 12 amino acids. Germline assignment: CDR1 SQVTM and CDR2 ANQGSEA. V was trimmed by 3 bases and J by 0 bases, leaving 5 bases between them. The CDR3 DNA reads TGCAGCGTTGATAGAGTGAACACTGAAGCTTTCTTT. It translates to CSVDRVNTEAFF.

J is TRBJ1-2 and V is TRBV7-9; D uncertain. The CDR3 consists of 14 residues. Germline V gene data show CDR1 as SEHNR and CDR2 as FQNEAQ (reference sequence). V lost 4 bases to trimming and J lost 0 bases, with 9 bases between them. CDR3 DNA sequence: TGTGCCAGCAGCTCCCACTCCGCTAACTATGGCTACACCTTC. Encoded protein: CASSSHSANYGYTF.